This is a list of T cell receptor beta chains from one sample in a study of cytomegalovirus exposure and HLA in healthy donors. Produced via immunoSEQ multiplex PCR; TCRdb's table is partial and in-frame only. The profile covers about 160,000 clones, with roughly 85% appearing a single time and about 2% taken by the ten largest. The sequenced sample consisted of PBMCs. The receptor source for this set is a man younger than 35 in good health and CMV-seropositive. CDR3s leave out the opening cysteine and the closing phenylalanine or tryptophan.

v_call: TRBV10-3; j_call: TRBJ2-7; cdr3_aa: AISDSEAGPSYEQY
v_call: TRBV27; j_call: TRBJ2-2; cdr3_aa: ASSLGGTGELF
v_call: TRBV5-4; j_call: TRBJ1-1; cdr3_aa: ASSIGDRGAEPMNTEAF
v_call: TRBV5-4; j_call: TRBJ1-1; cdr3_aa: ASSFESRVNTEAF
v_call: TRBV6-1; j_call: .; cdr3_aa: ASPGWGGQSYEQY
v_call: TRBV5-4; j_call: TRBJ2-3; cdr3_aa: ASSTGGRTDTQY
v_call: TRBV9; j_call: TRBJ2-3; cdr3_aa: ASSFGGSTDTQY
v_call: TRBV18; j_call: TRBJ1-2; cdr3_aa: ASSPLGRGDHYGYT
v_call: TRBV7-2; j_call: TRBJ1-1; cdr3_aa: ASSPESAEAF
v_call: TRBV19; j_call: TRBJ2-4; cdr3_aa: ASSISPLAKNSQY
v_call: TRBV7-2; j_call: TRBJ1-5; cdr3_aa: ASSLGGQANQPQH
v_call: TRBV5-6; j_call: TRBJ2-7; cdr3_aa: ASSLYERDLGRSYEQY
v_call: TRBV18; j_call: TRBJ1-3; cdr3_aa: ASSHRDQGTGNTIY
v_call: TRBV11-1; j_call: TRBJ1-2; cdr3_aa: ASSLSETDNYGYT
v_call: TRBV7-9; j_call: TRBJ2-3; cdr3_aa: ASSKRTGDTDTQY
v_call: TRBV6-1; j_call: TRBJ2-7; cdr3_aa: ASSNFGTGVYEQY
v_call: TRBV11-2; j_call: TRBJ2-3; cdr3_aa: ASSRGHPQLTDTQY
v_call: TRBV19; j_call: TRBJ2-1; cdr3_aa: ATIAGSSSYNEQF
v_call: TRBV5-1; j_call: TRBJ1-3; cdr3_aa: ASSLVPRGGNTIY
v_call: TRBV2; j_call: TRBJ1-6; cdr3_aa: ASRDRGLGSPLH
v_call: TRBV6-1; j_call: TRBJ1-3; cdr3_aa: ASVSGFSGNTIY
v_call: TRBV6-5; j_call: TRBJ1-6; cdr3_aa: ASSPSGDRDSPLH
v_call: TRBV7-2; j_call: TRBJ1-2; cdr3_aa: ASSRLTGLGYGYT
v_call: TRBV15; j_call: TRBJ2-1; cdr3_aa: ATSGTGIWEQF
v_call: TRBV6-1; j_call: TRBJ1-6; cdr3_aa: ASARGRSPLH
v_call: TRBV5-5; j_call: TRBJ1-2; cdr3_aa: ASSTSGRGRTYGYT
v_call: TRBV30; j_call: TRBJ1-1; cdr3_aa: AWSSGNRGLNTEAF
v_call: TRBV4-3; j_call: TRBJ2-7; cdr3_aa: ASSQEAGYEQY
v_call: TRBV7-9; j_call: TRBJ2-5; cdr3_aa: ASSSDGGQETQY
v_call: TRBV13; j_call: TRBJ2-7; cdr3_aa: ASSQTSGALYEQY
v_call: TRBV7-6; j_call: TRBJ1-6; cdr3_aa: ASSRTGTGFNSPLH
v_call: TRBV14; j_call: TRBJ1-1; cdr3_aa: ASREQGNTEAF
v_call: TRBV15; j_call: TRBJ2-3; cdr3_aa: ATSRESGDTDTQY
v_call: TRBV11-2; j_call: TRBJ2-2; cdr3_aa: ASSFSLAGTNTGELF
v_call: TRBV6-4; j_call: TRBJ2-1; cdr3_aa: ASSAAAYNEQF
v_call: TRBV5-6; j_call: TRBJ1-6; cdr3_aa: ASSLGRENSPLH
v_call: TRBV18; j_call: TRBJ1-5; cdr3_aa: ASSPPPGANSQPQH
v_call: TRBV5-5; j_call: TRBJ1-2; cdr3_aa: ASTLESPRGGYT
v_call: TRBV6-6; j_call: TRBJ1-2; cdr3_aa: ASRTSQGGYT
v_call: TRBV9; j_call: TRBJ2-5; cdr3_aa: ASSVSFPAAGLQETQY
v_call: TRBV30; j_call: TRBJ2-7; cdr3_aa: AFGTTAYEQY
v_call: TRBV30; j_call: TRBJ1-6; cdr3_aa: AWSGDRNSPLH
v_call: TRBV7-7; j_call: TRBJ1-5; cdr3_aa: ASSLDVRGPQH
v_call: TRBV6-6; j_call: TRBJ2-5; cdr3_aa: AASGETQY